Sequencing of this T cell receptor beta chain was carried out in a study of cytomegalovirus exposure and HLA in healthy donors. Whole-study results and caveats: Reports showed the classifier diagnosing cytomegalovirus status with high specificity and sensitivity. The study carried out a later analysis of TCR beta sequences. It associated about 15,000 of them with specific HLA alleles at a false discovery rate of 0.05.

Notes on this clone: Its target is not known.

Amplification used 60 Vbeta primers and 13 Jbeta primers. Only in-frame clones appear in the TCRdb table, and some are missing; sequencing was by immunoSEQ multiplex PCR. Counted here are under 150,000 clones, about 68% occurring once; the ten biggest clones make up around 4.2%. CDR1 and CDR2 from the germline V gene are MNHNS and SASEGT. V dropped 4 bases and J dropped 3; count of bases not matched to a gene: 11. The CDR3 has 17 amino acids. The clonotype was recovered from a woman aged 35 to 49 in good health and CMV-seropositive. This chain joins TRBV6-1 and TRBJ2-7, with 11 bases identical to TRBD2. The sample comprised PBMCs. The CDR3 reads CASSGTRSGRDGYEQYF. CDR3 DNA sequence: TGTGCCAGCAGTGGGACCCGTAGCGGGAGGGATGGCTACGAGCAGTACTTC.